The entry below describes one T cell receptor (beta chain). This sample is drawn from a study of blood T cell repertoires in COVID-19. Germline V gives CDR1 LGHNA, CDR2 YSLEER. Trimming took 0 bases from V and 1 from J, leaving 8 bases between them. This CDR3 contains 15 residues. Only in-frame clones appear in the TCRdb table, and some are missing; sequencing was by immunoSEQ multiplex PCR. Of over 250,000 clones in the sample, approximately 84% are singletons; the top ten hold almost 1.5%. V usage is TRBV4-3 and J usage is TRBJ2-3, with D perhaps TRBD2 (5 bases). Sequenced material: peripheral blood. The TCR sequence derives from a human donor with COVID-19, enrolled during active disease. The donor label of this sample is uncertain. CDR3 loop: CASSQDLSGTDTQYF. CDR3 nucleotides: TGCGCCAGCAGCCAAGATCTTAGCGGCACAGATACGCAGTATTTT.